Sequencing of this T cell receptor beta chain was carried out in a study of CD8+CD57+ T cells in acquired aplastic anemia. Study results and caveats: Overlap between patients and controls comprised some 31 CD8+ CDR3 sequences. Patients versus controls showed no significant CD8+ Simpson's diversity difference.

Sequencing involved patients with CD8+CD57+ cell expansion previously shown by flow cytometry. Regarding this clonotype: Its cognate antigen is unknown.

CDR3 and TCR beta VDJ profiling relied on a genomic DNA template. TCRdb analysed the reads with MiXCR anew, one entry per CDR3 protein. The top ten hold 2.6% of the sample, which has 120,000 or so distinct CDR3 sequences, over 30% seen once. Germline values: CDR1 LNHDA, CDR2 SQIVND (reference sequence). The V end lost 3 bases, the J end lost 3 bases, and 9 bases lay between the germline ends. The CDR3 extends over 14 amino acids. This clonotype was obtained from a human donor with aplastic anemia. The material sequenced was sorted CD4+, CD8+, or CD8+CD57+ T cells (not recorded which) from PBMCs. The J gene is TRBJ1-5, the V gene TRBV19, with D possibly matching TRBD1 (6 bases). The CDR3 region has the DNA TGTGCCAGTAGTATGACAGGCTCCAATCAGCCCCAGCATTTT. This gives the protein CASSMTGSNQPQHF.